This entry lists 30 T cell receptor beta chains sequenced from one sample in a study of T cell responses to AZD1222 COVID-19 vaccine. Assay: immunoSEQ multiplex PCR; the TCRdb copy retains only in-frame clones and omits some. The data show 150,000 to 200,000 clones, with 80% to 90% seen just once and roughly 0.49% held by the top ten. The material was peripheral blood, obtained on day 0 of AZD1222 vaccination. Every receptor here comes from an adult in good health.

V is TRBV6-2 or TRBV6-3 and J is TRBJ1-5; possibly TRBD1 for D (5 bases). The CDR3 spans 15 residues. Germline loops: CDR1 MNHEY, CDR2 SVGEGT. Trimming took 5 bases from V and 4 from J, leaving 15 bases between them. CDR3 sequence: CASSRSGTENQPQHF. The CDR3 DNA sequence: TGTGCCAGCAGTCGCTCGGGGACCGAGAATCAGCCCCAGCATTTT.

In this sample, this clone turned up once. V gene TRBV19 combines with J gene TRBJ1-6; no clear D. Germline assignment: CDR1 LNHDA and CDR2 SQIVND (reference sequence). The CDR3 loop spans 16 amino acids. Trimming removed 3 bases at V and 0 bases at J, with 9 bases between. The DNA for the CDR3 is TGTGCCAGTAGTATCGGGTCGAGCTCCTATAATTCACCCCTCCACTTT. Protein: CASSIGSSSYNSPLHF.

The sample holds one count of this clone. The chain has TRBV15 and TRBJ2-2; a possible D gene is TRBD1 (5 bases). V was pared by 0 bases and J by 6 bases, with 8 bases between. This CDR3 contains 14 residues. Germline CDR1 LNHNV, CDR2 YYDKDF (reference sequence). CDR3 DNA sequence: TGTGCCACCAGCAGAGACGCAGGGTCCGGGGAGCTGTTTTTT. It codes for CATSRDAGSGELFF.

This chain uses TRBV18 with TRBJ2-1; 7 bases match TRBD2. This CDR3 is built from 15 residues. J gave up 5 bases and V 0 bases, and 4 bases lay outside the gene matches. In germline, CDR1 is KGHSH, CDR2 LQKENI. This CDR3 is CASSPPFRGDNEQFF. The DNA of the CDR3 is TGTGCCAGCTCACCACCGTTCCGGGGGGACAATGAGCAGTTCTTC.

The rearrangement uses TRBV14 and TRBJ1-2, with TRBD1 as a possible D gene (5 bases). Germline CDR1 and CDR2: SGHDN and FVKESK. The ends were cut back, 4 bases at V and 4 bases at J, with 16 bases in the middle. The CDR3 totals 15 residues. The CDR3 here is CASSRYGGGAYGYTF. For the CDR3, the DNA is TGTGCCAGCAGCCGTTATGGGGGGGGAGCCTATGGCTACACCTTC.

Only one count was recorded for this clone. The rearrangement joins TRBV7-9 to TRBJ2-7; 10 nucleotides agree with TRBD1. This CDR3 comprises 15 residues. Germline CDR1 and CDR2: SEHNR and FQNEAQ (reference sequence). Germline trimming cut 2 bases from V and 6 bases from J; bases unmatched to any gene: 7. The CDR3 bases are TGTGCCAGCAGCTTAAGTGGGACAGGGGCGGGCGAGCAGTACTTC. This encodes CASSLSGTGAGEQYF.

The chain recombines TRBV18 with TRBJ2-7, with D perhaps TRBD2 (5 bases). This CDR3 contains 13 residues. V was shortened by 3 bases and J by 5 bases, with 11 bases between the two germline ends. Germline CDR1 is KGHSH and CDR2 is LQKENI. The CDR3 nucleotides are TGTGCCAGCTCACCCGAGCGGCAAGACGAGCAGTACTTC. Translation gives CASSPERQDEQYF. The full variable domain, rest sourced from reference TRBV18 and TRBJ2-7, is NAGVMQNPRHLVRRRGQEARLRCSPMKGHSHVYWYRQLPEEGLKFMVYLQKENIIDESGMPKERFSAEFPKEGPSILRIQQVVRGDSAAYFCASSPERQDEQYFGPGTRLTVT.

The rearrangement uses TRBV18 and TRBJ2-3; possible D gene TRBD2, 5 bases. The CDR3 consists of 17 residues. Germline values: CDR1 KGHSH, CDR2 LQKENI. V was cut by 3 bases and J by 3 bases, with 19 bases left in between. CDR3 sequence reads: CASSPIIPRAQTDTQYF. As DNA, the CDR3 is TGTGCCAGCTCACCTATTATCCCGAGGGCGCAGACAGATACGCAGTATTTT.

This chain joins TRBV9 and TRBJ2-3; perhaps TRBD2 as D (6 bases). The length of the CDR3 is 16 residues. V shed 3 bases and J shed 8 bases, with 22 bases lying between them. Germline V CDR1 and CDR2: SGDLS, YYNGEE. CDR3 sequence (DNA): TGTGCCAGCAGCGCACCCCGGAGGGGCCCTCCAGGTACGCAGTATTTT. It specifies CASSAPRRGPPGTQYF.

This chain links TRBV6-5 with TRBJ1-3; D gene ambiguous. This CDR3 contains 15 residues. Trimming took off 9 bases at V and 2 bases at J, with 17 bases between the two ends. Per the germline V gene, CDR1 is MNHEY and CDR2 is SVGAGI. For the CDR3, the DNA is TGTGCCAGTATCCATCACCCCGACGCTGGAAACACCATATATTTT. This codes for CASIHHPDAGNTIYF.

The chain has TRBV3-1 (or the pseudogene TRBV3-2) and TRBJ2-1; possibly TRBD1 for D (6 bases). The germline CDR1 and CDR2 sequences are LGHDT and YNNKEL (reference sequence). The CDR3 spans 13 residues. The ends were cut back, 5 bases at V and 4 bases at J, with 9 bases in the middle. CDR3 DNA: TGTGCCAGCAGCGCAGACAGGTACAATGAGCAGTTCTTC. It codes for CASSADRYNEQFF.

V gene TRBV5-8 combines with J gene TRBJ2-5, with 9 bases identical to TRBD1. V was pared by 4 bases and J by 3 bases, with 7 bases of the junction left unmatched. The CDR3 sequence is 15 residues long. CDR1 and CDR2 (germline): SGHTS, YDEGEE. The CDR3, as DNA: TGTGCCAGCAGCAAACAGGGGGCCAAAGAAGAGACCCAGTACTTC. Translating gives CASSKQGAKEETQYF.

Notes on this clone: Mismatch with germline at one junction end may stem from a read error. CDR3 sequence (DNA): TGTGCTAGCAGCTTACTTGGGAACACTGAAGCTTTCTTT. Protein sequence: CASSLLGNTEAFF. The V gene is TRBV7-7, the J gene TRBJ1-1; D call uncertain. CDR1 is SSHAT and CDR2 is FNYEAQ in the germline V gene (reference sequence). The CDR3 consists of 13 residues. The full variable domain, with the rest looked up from reference TRBV7-7 and TRBJ1-1, is GAGVSQSPRYKVTKRGQDVTLRCDPISSHATLYWYQQALGQGPEFLTYFNYEAQPDKSGLPSDRFSAERPEGSISTLTIQRTEQRDSAMYRCASSLLGNTEAFFGQGTRLTVV.

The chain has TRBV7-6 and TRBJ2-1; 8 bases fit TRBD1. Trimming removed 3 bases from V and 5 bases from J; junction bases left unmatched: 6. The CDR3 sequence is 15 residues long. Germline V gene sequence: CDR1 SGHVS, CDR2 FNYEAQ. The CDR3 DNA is TGTGCCAGCAGCTTTGACAGGGGATCCCACAATGAGCAGTTCTTC. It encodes CASSFDRGSHNEQFF.

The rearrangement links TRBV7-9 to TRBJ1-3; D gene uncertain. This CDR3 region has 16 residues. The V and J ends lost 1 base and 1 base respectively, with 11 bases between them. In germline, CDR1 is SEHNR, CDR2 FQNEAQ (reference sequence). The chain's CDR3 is CASSLEGPRSGNTIYF. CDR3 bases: TGTGCCAGCAGCTTAGAAGGGCCAAGATCTGGAAACACCATATATTTT.

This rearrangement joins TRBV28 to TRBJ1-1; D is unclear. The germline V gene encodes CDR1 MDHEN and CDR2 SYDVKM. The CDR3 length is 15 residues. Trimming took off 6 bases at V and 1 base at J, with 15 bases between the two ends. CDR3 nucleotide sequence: TGTGCCAGCAGAGAGACGGACTCCTCGAACACTGAAGCTTTCTTT. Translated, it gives CASRETDSSNTEAFF.

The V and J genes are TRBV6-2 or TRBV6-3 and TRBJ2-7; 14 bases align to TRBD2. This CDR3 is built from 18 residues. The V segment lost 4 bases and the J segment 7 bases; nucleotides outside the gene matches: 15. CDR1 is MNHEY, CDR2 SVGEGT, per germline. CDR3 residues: CASSSKTGLAGAPKEQYF. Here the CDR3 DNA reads TGTGCCAGCAGTTCCAAGACGGGACTAGCGGGGGCTCCTAAAGAGCAGTACTTC.

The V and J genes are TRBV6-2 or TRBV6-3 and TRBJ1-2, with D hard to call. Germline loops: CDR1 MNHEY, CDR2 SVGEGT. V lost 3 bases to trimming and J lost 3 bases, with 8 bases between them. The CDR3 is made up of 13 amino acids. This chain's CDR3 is CASSYGRDYGYTF. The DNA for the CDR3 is TGTGCCAGCAGTTATGGTCGCGACTATGGCTACACCTTC.

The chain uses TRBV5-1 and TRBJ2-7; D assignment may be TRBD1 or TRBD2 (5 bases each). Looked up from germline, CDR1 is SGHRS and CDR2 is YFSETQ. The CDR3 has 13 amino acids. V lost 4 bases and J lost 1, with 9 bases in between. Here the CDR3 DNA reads TGCGCCAGCAGCCGGGACCAATCCTACGAGCAGTACTTC. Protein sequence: CASSRDQSYEQYF.

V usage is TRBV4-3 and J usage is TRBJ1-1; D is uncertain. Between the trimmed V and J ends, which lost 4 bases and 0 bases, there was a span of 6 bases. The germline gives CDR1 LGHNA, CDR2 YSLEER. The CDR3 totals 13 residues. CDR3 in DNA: TGCGCCAGCAGCCGGAGGTTGAACACTGAAGCTTTCTTT. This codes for CASSRRLNTEAFF.

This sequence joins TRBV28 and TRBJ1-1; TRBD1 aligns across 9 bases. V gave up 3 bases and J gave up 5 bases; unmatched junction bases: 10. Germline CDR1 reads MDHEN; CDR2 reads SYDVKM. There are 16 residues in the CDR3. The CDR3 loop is CASSLSDRGSSTEAFF. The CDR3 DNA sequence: TGTGCCAGCAGTTTGTCGGACAGGGGTTCGAGTACTGAAGCTTTCTTT.

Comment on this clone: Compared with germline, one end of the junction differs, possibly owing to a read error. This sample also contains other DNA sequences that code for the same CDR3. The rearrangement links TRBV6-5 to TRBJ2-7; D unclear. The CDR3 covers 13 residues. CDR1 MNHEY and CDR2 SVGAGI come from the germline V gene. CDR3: CASSFRATYEQYF. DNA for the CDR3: TGTGCTAGCAGTTTTAGGGCCACCTACGAGCAGTACTTC.

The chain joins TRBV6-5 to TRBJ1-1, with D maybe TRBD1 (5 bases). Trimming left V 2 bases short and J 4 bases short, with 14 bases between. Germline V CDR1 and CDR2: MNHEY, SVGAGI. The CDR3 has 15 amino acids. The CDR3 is CASSYQGVWATEAFF. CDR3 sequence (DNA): TGTGCCAGCAGTTACCAGGGAGTGTGGGCCACTGAAGCTTTCTTT.

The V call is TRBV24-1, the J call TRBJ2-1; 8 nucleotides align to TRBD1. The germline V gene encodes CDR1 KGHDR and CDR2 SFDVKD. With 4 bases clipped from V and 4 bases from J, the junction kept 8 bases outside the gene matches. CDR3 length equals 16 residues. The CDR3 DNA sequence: TGTGCCACCAGTGACGGACAGGGTACTTCATACAATGAGCAGTTCTTC. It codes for CATSDGQGTSYNEQFF.

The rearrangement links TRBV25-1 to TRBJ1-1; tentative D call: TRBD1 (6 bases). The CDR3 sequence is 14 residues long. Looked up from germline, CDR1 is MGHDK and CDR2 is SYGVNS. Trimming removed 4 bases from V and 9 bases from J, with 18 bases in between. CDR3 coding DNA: TGTGCCAGCAGTGCGGTTGGGGACGACAGGAAAGCTTTCTTT. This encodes CASSAVGDDRKAFF.

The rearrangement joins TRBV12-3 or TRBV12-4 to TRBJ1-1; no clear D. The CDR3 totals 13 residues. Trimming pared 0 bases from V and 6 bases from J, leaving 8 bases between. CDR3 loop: CASSLALGSEAFF. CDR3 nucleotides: TGTGCCAGCAGTTTAGCGCTGGGGTCTGAAGCTTTCTTT.

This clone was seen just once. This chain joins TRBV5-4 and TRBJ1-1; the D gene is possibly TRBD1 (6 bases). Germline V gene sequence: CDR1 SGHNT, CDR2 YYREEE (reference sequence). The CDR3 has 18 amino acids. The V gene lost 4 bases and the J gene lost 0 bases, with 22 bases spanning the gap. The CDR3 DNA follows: TGTGCCAGCAGCCTCGGAGGGGGGCTGGTGGACATGAACACTGAAGCTTTCTTT. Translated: CASSLGGGLVDMNTEAFF.

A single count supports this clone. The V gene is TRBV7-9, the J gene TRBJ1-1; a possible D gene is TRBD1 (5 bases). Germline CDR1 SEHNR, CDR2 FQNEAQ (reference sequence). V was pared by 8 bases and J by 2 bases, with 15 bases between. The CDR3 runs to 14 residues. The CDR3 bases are TGTGCCAGCGAACCCGGGGGTGGCAACACTGAAGCTTTCTTT. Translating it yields CASEPGGGNTEAFF.

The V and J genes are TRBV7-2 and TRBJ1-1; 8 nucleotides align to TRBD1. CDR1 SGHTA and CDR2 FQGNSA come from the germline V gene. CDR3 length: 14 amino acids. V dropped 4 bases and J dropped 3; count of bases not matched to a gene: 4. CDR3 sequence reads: CASSWTGRDTEAFF. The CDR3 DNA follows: TGTGCCAGCAGCTGGACAGGGAGGGACACTGAAGCTTTCTTT.

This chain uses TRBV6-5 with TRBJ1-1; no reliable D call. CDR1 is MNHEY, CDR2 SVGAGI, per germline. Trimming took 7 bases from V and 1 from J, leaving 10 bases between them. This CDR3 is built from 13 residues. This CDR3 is CASMAGANTEAFF. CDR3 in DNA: TGTGCCAGCATGGCAGGCGCGAACACTGAAGCTTTCTTT.